The 17 T cell receptor beta chains below all came from one sample that was sequenced in a study of shared clonotypes between healthy human individuals (dated by TCRdb to about 2020). Receptor amplification or capture employed the immunoSEQ multiplex PCR assay. Drawn from immuneACCESS, this table holds only the in-frame rearrangements with V and J called that TCRdb kept. Clones are partly lost; checked studies trace under half to an unresolved V gene and leave the rest unexplained. The sample table holds about 1.5 million clones, of which more than 95% were seen once. Approximately 1% of the sample rests with the top ten. Sample: naive CD4+ T cells sorted from blood. The cell subset or site label of this sample denotes: CD45RA+ positively selected. These receptors were taken from a man aged 25 to 45 in good health.

V usage is TRBV5-1 and J usage is TRBJ2-7, with no clear D. Trimming took 0 bases from V and 7 from J, leaving 11 bases between them. The CDR3 runs to 13 residues. The germline gives CDR1 SGHRS, CDR2 YFSETQ. CDR3 in DNA: TGCGCCAGCAGCTTGGTCGGAGCTGGGGAGCAGTACTTC. This gives the protein CASSLVGAGEQYF.

J is TRBJ1-1 and V is TRBV6-5; the D is unclear. Germline lookup yields CDR1 MNHEY and CDR2 SVGAGI. Trimming stripped 6 bases from V and 4 bases from J, with 15 bases between. The CDR3 is 14 residues long. The CDR3 sequence: CASSPHTSRTEAFF. The CDR3 DNA reads TGTGCCAGCAGCCCCCACACCTCGCGCACTGAAGCTTTCTTT.

Written as DNA, the CDR3 is TGTGCCAGCAGCTTGGTATCGGGCACTGAAGCTTTCTTT. Protein product: CASSLVSGTEAFF. V and J are TRBV5-5 and TRBJ1-1; D call uncertain. Germline-derived CDR1 and CDR2 are SGHKS and YYEKEE (reference sequence). The CDR3 consists of 13 residues. Between the trimmed V and J ends, which lost 0 bases and 4 bases, there was a span of 7 bases.

The V call is TRBV2, the J call TRBJ1-5; unclear D gene. CDR3 length: 14 residues. Between the trimmed V and J ends, which lost 6 bases and 0 bases, there was a span of 9 bases. Germline lookup yields CDR1 SNHLY and CDR2 FYNNEI. CDR3 nucleotide sequence: TGTGCCAGCAGGGCACGGTATAGCAATCAGCCCCAGCATTTT. It is translated as CASRARYSNQPQHF.

A remark on this clone: Other nucleotide sequences in the sample specify the same CDR3. The chain couples TRBV29-1 to TRBJ2-5, with D tentatively TRBD2 (6 bases). CDR3 size: 12 residues. Looked up from germline, CDR1 is SQVTM and CDR2 is ANQGSEA. Trimming shortened V by 4 bases and J by 1 base, and 7 bases separated the two germline ends. CDR3 bases: TGCAGCGTTGGAGCGGGCCAAGAGACCCAGTACTTC. The encoded protein is CSVGAGQETQYF.

V and J are TRBV19 and TRBJ2-1, with a tentative D call TRBD2 (6 bases). Germline CDR1 and CDR2: LNHDA and SQIVND (reference sequence). This CDR3 spans 16 amino acids. Trimming pared 3 bases from V and 6 bases from J, leaving 18 bases between. DNA for the CDR3: TGTGCCAGTAGTATCGTTGGGGGGACGCGCCTCAATGAGCAGTTCTTC. This encodes CASSIVGGTRLNEQFF.

The chain recombines TRBV30 with TRBJ2-5; a weak D match, TRBD1 (6 bases). V was pared by 4 bases and J by 2 bases, with 11 bases between. The germline V gene encodes CDR1 GTSNPN and CDR2 SVGIG (reference sequence). The CDR3 is made up of 13 amino acids. CDR3 sequence (DNA): TGTGCCTGGATGAGGGGGAGTCAAGAGACCCAGTACTTC. Amino acids: CAWMRGSQETQYF.

As regards this clone: Additional DNA sequences in this sample encode the identical CDR3. The chain is built from TRBV5-6 and TRBJ2-3; 8 bases map to TRBD2. Germline assignment: CDR1 SGHDT and CDR2 YYEEEE. Unmatched junction bases numbered 3, after V lost 4 bases and J lost 2 bases. The CDR3 is made up of 14 amino acids. CDR3 protein: CASSLSGATDTQYF. The DNA for the CDR3 is TGTGCCAGCAGCCTTAGCGGGGCCACAGATACGCAGTATTTT. The whole variable domain, filled in from reference TRBV5-6 and TRBJ2-3, reads DAGVTQSPTHLIKTRGQQVTLRCSPKSGHDTVSWYQQALGQGPQFIFQYYEEEERQRGNFPDRFSGHQFPNYSSELNVNALLLGDSALYLCASSLSGATDTQYFGPGTRLTVL.

This chain uses TRBV7-5 with TRBJ2-7; no DNA check was done on the table's D call, TRBD2. TRBV7-5 is a recognized pseudogene. The CDR3 consists of 15 residues. The CDR3 DNA follows: TGTGCCAGAAGCATAACTAGCGGGAGCGGTTACGAGCAGTACTTC. It codes for CARSITSGSGYEQYF.

The chain joins TRBV19 to TRBJ2-3, with D unclear. Per the germline V gene, CDR1 is LNHDA and CDR2 is SQIVND (reference sequence). V gave up 4 bases and J gave up 6 bases, with 17 bases separating them. The length of the CDR3 is 15 residues. Here the CDR3 DNA reads TGTGCCAGTAGTAATCGCCCCCGGGTTTGGGATACGCAGTATTTT. Amino acid sequence: CASSNRPRVWDTQYF.

This clone was counted a single time. The chain is built from TRBV27 and TRBJ2-7; 7 bases agree with TRBD2. V dropped 3 bases and J dropped 2; count of bases not matched to a gene: 4. This CDR3 comprises 14 residues. Per germline, CDR1 MNHEY and CDR2 SMNVEV (reference sequence). The CDR3 sequence is CASSLNGRPYEQYF. In DNA form, the CDR3 reads TGTGCCAGCAGTTTGAACGGGAGGCCCTACGAGCAGTACTTC.

The V gene is TRBV19, the J gene TRBJ2-6; no definite D call. The CDR3 is 17 amino acids. Germline values: CDR1 LNHDA, CDR2 SQIVND (reference sequence). V gave up 5 bases and J gave up 0 bases, with 14 bases separating them. The CDR3 loop reads CASSFRTINSGANVLTF. DNA for the CDR3: TGTGCCAGTAGTTTCCGGACGATTAACTCTGGGGCCAACGTCCTGACTTTC.

The gene calls are TRBV5-6 and TRBJ2-7, with TRBD2 identical over 9 bases. Germline CDR1 and CDR2: SGHDT and YYEEEE. The CDR3 has 15 residues. V was pared by 3 bases and J by 3 bases, with 7 bases of the junction left unmatched. CDR3 protein: CASSSRGGRGYEQYF. The CDR3, as DNA: TGTGCCAGCAGCTCACGGGGCGGGAGGGGCTACGAGCAGTACTTC.

This chain joins TRBV6-5 and TRBJ1-3; D unresolved. The CDR3 has 15 residues. V was shortened by 0 bases and J by 7 bases, with 13 bases between the two germline ends. Germline V gene sequence: CDR1 MNHEY, CDR2 SVGAGI. The CDR3 loop is CASSYSSGLGNTIYF. In DNA form, the CDR3 reads TGTGCCAGCAGTTACTCGTCGGGCTTGGGGAACACCATATATTTT.

The rearrangement joins TRBV2 to TRBJ2-7, with D unresolved. Germline V gene lookup returns CDR1 SNHLY and CDR2 FYNNEI. The CDR3 covers 12 residues. The V end was cut by 6 bases, the J end by 6 bases, with 12 bases between. CDR3 coding DNA: TGTGCCAGCAGCCGATCTATTGGCGAGCAGTACTTC. Amino acids: CASSRSIGEQYF.

V and J are TRBV18 and TRBJ2-2; D not resolved. Per the germline V gene, CDR1 is KGHSH and CDR2 is LQKENI. Trimming took 3 bases from V and 7 from J, leaving 9 bases between them. The CDR3 has 13 residues. CDR3 residues: CASSPLSGGELFF. CDR3 nucleotides: TGTGCCAGCTCACCTCTGTCTGGCGGGGAGCTGTTTTTT.

The chain employs TRBV5-1 and TRBJ2-3, with 15 bases identical to TRBD2. CDR1 SGHRS and CDR2 YFSETQ come from the germline V gene. The CDR3 contains 16 residues. J gave up 7 bases and V 3 bases, and 6 bases lay outside the gene matches. Here the CDR3 reads CASSWGLAGGTYTQYF. DNA of the CDR3: TGCGCCAGCAGCTGGGGACTAGCGGGGGGAACCTATACGCAGTATTTT.